This T cell receptor beta chain is from a study of blood T cell repertoires in COVID-19. Overall study context: COVID-19 samples from acute and convalescent phases originated in the United States, Italy and Spain. Sample material is recorded as cDNA or gDNA derived from T cells, B-cell-depleted T cells, or PBMCs.

Authors' analysis steps: Cell counts per sample came from amplifying reference gene primers. Sequenced by immunoSEQ multiplex PCR; TCRdb stores in-frame clones only, minus some. V, J and clone size are those of that table, while D and trimming were read from the DNA. The data contain 150,000 to 200,000 clones, about nine tenths of them seen just once; the ten biggest clones take up roughly 3.4%. The TCR originated in a man aged 70-80 years with acute or convalescent COVID-19. The source material was peripheral blood.

The CDR3 protein is CASSLGAGGTYNEQFF. The DNA of the CDR3 is TGCGCCAGCAGCTTGGGAGCGGGAGGCACCTACAATGAGCAGTTCTTC. The V gene is TRBV5-1, the J gene TRBJ2-1; 9 nucleotides agree with TRBD2. CDR3 length: 16 amino acids. Trimming at V came to 0 bases and at J to 2 bases, leaving 3 bases not matched to a gene. CDR1 is SGHRS and CDR2 is YFSETQ in the germline V gene. Supplemented by reference TRBV5-1 and TRBJ2-1, the full variable domain reads KAGVTQTPRYLIKTRGQQVTLSCSPISGHRSVSWYQQTPGQGLQFLFEYFSETQRNKGNFPGRFSGRQFSNSRSEMNVSTLELGDSALYLCASSLGAGGTYNEQFFGPGTRLTVL.